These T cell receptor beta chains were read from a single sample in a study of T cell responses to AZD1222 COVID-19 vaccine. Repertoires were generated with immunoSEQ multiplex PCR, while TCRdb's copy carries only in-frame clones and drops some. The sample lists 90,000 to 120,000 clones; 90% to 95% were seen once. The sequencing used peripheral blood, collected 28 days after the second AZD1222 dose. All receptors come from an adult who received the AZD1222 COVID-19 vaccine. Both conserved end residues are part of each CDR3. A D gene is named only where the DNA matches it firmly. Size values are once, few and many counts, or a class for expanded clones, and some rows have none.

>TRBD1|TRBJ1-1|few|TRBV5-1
CASSLEAGGTEAFF
TGCGCCAGCAGCTTGGAGGCAGGGGGCACTGAAGCTTTCTTT
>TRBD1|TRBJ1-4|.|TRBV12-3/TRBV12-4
CASSLDRGKLFF
TGTGCCAGCAGTTTAGACAGGGGAAAACTGTTTTTT
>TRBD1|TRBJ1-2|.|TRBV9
CASSVVPTGDANYGYTF
TGTGCCAGCAGCGTAGTACCTACAGGGGACGCTAACTATGGCTACACCTTC
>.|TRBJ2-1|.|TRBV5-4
CASSPPATPNEQFF
TGTGCCAGCAGCCCCCCTGCCACGCCAAATGAGCAGTTCTTC
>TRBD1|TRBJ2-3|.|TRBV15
CATKLLRTGAPDTQYF
TGTGCCACCAAGCTGCTTCGGACAGGGGCCCCAGATACGCAGTATTTT
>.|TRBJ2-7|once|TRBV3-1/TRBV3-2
CASSLNRGLGEQYF
TGTGCCAGCAGTCTTAACAGGGGACTGGGCGAGCAGTACTTC
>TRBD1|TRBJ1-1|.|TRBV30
CAWSRTGDTEAFF
TGTGCCTGGAGCCGGACAGGGGACACTGAAGCTTTCTTT
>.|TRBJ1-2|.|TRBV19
CASSIGTAYGYTF
TGTGCCAGTAGTATCGGGACGGCTTATGGCTACACCTTC
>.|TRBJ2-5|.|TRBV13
CASSSGDETQYF
TGTGCCAGCAGCTCCGGGGACGAGACCCAGTACTTC
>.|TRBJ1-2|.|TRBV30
CAWSGGNYGYTF
TGTGCCTGGAGTGGGGGAAACTATGGCTACACCTTC
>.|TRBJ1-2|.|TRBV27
CASSFGGPNYGYTF
TGTGCCAGCAGTTTCGGGGGCCCCAACTATGGCTACACCTTC
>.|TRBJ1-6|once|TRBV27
CASSFRQGSSYNSPLHF
TGTGCCAGCAGTTTCCGTCAGGGGAGCTCCTATAATTCACCCCTCCACTTT
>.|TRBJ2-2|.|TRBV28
CASSFPGASVNTGELFF
TGTGCCAGCAGCTTTCCTGGGGCTAGCGTCAACACCGGGGAGCTGTTTTTT
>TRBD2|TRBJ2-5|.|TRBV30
CAWRPRGGAVETQYF
TGTGCCTGGAGACCTCGCGGGGGGGCCGTGGAGACCCAGTACTTC
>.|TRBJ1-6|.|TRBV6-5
CASRWTDNSPLHF
TGTGCCAGCAGATGGACGGATAATTCACCCCTCCACTTT
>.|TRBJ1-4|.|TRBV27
CASSLLATTGRYNEKLFF
TGTGCCAGCAGTTTATTGGCGACTACAGGGAGGTACAATGAAAAACTGTTTTTT
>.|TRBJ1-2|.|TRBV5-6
CASSFDSPSINGYTF
TGTGCCAGCAGCTTCGACAGCCCATCCATCAACGGCTACACCTTC
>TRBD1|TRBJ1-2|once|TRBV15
CATGPGQGIGYTF
TGTGCCACCGGACCGGGACAGGGGATTGGCTACACCTTC
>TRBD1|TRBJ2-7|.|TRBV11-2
CASVPGQGKPEQYF
TGTGCCAGCGTTCCCGGACAGGGGAAACCCGAGCAGTACTTC
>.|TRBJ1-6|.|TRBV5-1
CASSLDRNSPLHF
TGCGCCAGCAGCTTGGACAGAAATTCACCCCTCCACTTT
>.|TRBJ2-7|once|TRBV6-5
CATKFSQGVSYEQYF
TGTGCCACAAAATTCTCCCAAGGTGTGTCTTACGAGCAGTACTTC
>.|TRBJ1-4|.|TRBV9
CASSSPSAGIARSEKLFF
TGTGCCAGCAGCTCACCTTCGGCAGGTATAGCTAGGAGTGAAAAACTGTTTTTT
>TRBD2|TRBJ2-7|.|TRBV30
CAWSVTSGSYEQYF
TGTGCCTGGAGTGTGACTAGCGGGAGTTACGAGCAGTACTTC
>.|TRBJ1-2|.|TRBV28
CASSRDGYTF
TGTGCCAGCAGCAGGGATGGCTACACCTTC
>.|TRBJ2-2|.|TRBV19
CASRAIGGVRTGELFF
TGTGCCAGTAGGGCCATCGGGGGAGTTCGGACCGGGGAGCTGTTTTTT
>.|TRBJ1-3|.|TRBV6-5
CASSYGSSSGNTIYF
TGTGCCAGCAGTTACGGGTCCTCCTCTGGAAACACCATATATTTT
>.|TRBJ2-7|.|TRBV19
CASSNFGTYNPYEQYF
TGTGCCAGTAGTAATTTCGGGACTTATAATCCCTACGAGCAGTACTTC
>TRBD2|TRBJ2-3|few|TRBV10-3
CAISESLAGGITDTQYF
TGTGCCATCAGTGAGTCGTTAGCGGGAGGGATCACAGATACGCAGTATTTT
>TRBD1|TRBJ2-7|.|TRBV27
CAAGQGSYEQYF
TGTGCAGCGGGACAGGGCTCCTACGAGCAGTACTTC
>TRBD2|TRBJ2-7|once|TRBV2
CASSEGTSGPWAEQYF
TGTGCCAGCAGTGAAGGGACTAGCGGGCCCTGGGCCGAGCAGTACTTC
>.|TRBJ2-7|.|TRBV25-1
CASSEYGFSYEQYF
TGTGCCAGCAGTGAATACGGGTTCTCTTACGAGCAGTACTTC
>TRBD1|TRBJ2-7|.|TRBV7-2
CASSNPGQGTFEQYF
TGTGCCAGCAGCAACCCGGGACAGGGAACGTTCGAGCAGTACTTC
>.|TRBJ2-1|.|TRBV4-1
CASSQDRTASSYNEQFF
TGCGCCAGCAGCCAAGATCGGACCGCCAGCTCCTACAATGAGCAGTTCTTC
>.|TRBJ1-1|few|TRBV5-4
CASSLGQLVMNTEAFF
TGTGCCAGCAGCCTAGGACAGCTAGTGATGAACACTGAAGCTTTCTTT
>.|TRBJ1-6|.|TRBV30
CAWSGQDNSPLHF
TGTGCCTGGAGTGGTCAGGATAATTCACCCCTCCACTTT
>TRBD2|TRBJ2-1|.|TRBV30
CAWKVAGGNEQFF
TGTGCCTGGAAGGTAGCGGGGGGCAATGAGCAGTTCTTC
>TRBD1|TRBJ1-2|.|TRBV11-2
CASSLESQGAHGYTF
TGTGCCAGCAGCTTAGAGTCACAGGGGGCCCATGGCTACACCTTC
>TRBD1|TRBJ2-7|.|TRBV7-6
CASSPGTGGSYEQYF
TGTGCCAGCAGCCCCGGGACAGGGGGCTCCTACGAGCAGTACTTC
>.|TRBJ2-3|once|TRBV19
CASSPGTDTQYF
TGTGCCAGTAGTCCCGGCACAGATACGCAGTATTTT
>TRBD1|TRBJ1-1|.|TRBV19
CASRARGQGGRTEAFF
TGTGCCAGTAGGGCGAGGGGACAGGGTGGGAGGACTGAAGCTTTCTTT
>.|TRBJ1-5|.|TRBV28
CASSFRTLYSNQPQHF
TGTGCCAGCAGTTTCCGGACACTTTATAGCAATCAGCCCCAGCATTTT
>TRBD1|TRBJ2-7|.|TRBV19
CATPRDRGPMGASYEQYF
TGTGCCACACCCCGGGACAGGGGGCCAATGGGGGCCTCCTACGAGCAGTACTTC
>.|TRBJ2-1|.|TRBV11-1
CASSLAREGFF
TGTGCCAGCAGCTTAGCACGGGAAGGGTTCTTC
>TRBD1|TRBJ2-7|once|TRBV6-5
CASSYLSGQGPYEQYF
TGTGCCAGCAGTTACCTCTCCGGACAGGGACCATACGAGCAGTACTTC
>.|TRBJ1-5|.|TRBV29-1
CSVEDRCRESNQPQHF
TGCAGCGTTGAAGATAGATGTCGGGAGAGCAATCAGCCCCAGCATTTT
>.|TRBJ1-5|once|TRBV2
CASSHPGQGYSGNQPQHF
TGTGCCAGCAGTCATCCGGGACAAGGATATAGTGGCAATCAGCCCCAGCATTTT
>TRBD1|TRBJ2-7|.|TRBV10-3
CAIRLGQHEQYF
TGTGCCATCAGGCTGGGACAGCACGAGCAGTACTTC
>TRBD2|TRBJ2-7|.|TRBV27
CASRRGESYEQYF
TGTGCCAGCAGGCGGGGGGAATCCTACGAGCAGTACTTC
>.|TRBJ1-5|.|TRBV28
CASSYPGTRRGNQPQHF
TGTGCCAGCAGTTATCCCGGGACCCGTAGAGGCAATCAGCCCCAGCATTTT
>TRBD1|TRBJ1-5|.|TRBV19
CASSGDRVGNQPQHF
TGTGCCAGTAGTGGGGACAGGGTCGGGAATCAGCCCCAGCATTTT
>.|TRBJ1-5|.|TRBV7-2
CASSLAAVSNQPQHF
TGTGCCAGCAGCTTAGCGGCAGTTAGCAATCAGCCCCAGCATTTT
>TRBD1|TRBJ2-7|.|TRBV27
CASSYQGQSYEQYF
TGTGCCAGCAGTTACCAGGGACAGTCCTACGAGCAGTACTTC